This entry concerns a single T cell receptor (beta chain). This receptor's antigen is unknown. No much larger clone is present one base from it, and per-base qualities are unavailable. At the junction V is shortened by 7 bases and J by 7 bases; bases outside the gene matches: 11. CDR1 SGHTA and CDR2 FQGNSA are derived from the germline V gene. The CDR3 runs 16 amino acids, cysteine and phenylalanine included. Only the CDR3 region is kept as DNA, spanning 48 bases read in frame from base 1. This sample was taken from a study of blood T cell repertoires in COVID-19 (TCRdb year 2020). Describing the broader study: Collaborator samples came from the United States, Italy and Spain and covered acute and convalescent phases of COVID-19. The prospective study material was composed of cDNA or gDNA derived from T cells, B-cell-depleted T cells, or PBMCs. Deeply sampled blood TCRbeta repertoires from subjects exposed to, actively infected with, or recovered from COVID-19 were included in the dataset. The repertoires were released in a freely available public database meant as a resource for research on the immune response to SARS-CoV-2. The samples were drawn from two sources: the first 160 participants of the ongoing ImmuneRACE study, and 950 to 1,500 subjects contributed by 6 global collaborators. Nearly every sample came with metadata listing a de-identified subject ID, COVID-19 status, age in years and sex. Where available, HLA class I and class II types were taken from metadata supplied by the sample provider and were not determined by assay-based typing.

TCRbeta CDR3 regions were amplified from genomic DNA using the immunoSEQ Assay, a bias-controlled multiplex PCR. The original pipeline was this. Within the assay, amplification of reference gene primers was used to estimate how many nucleated cells each sample contained. To quantify the absolute abundance of each unique TCRbeta CDR3 rearrangement, sequence reads were collapsed and filtered. For each sample, productive Simpson clonality was calculated by taking the square root of Simpson's diversity index across productive rearrangements. In its TCRdb copy, this immuneACCESS table keeps in-frame sequences only and misses some clones. Where compared with another copy, unresolved V genes explain less than half of these, and the others have no known cause. That table gives V, J and clone size, and the DNA gave D and trimming. This sample holds about 160,000 clones; approximately 85% were observed only once. In total, the top ten clones hold 1.2% of the sample.

A second Seattle source provided samples from volunteer blood donors who had recovered from COVID-19. Collaborating institutions collected whole blood in K2EDTA tubes following their own protocols. For TCRbeta analysis, collaborators shipped samples as frozen whole blood, isolated PBMCs, or DNA extracted from either of those sample types. The investigation overall reported the following: The amount of clinical and demographic metadata varied by source and participant and was provided uncurated.

The rearranged segments are TRBV7-2 and TRBJ1-6; 9 bases in between match TRBD1. The receptor was isolated from a man aged 55-75 years who had recovered from COVID-19. The sample comprised peripheral blood. The DNA is TGTGCCAGCACAAGGTTCCATGGACAGGGGAATTCACCCCTCCACTTT. Translated, this gives CASTRFHGQGNSPLHF. With the rest looked up from the reference TRBV7-2 and TRBJ1-6 genes rather than sequenced, the full variable domain is GAGVSQSPSNKVTEKGKDVELRCDPISGHTALYWYRQSLGQGLEFLIYFQGNSAPDKSGLPSDRFSAERTGGSVSTLTIQRTQQEDSAVYLCASTRFHGQGNSPLHFGNGTRLTVT.